These 23 T cell receptor beta chains came from one sample sequenced in a study of T cell changes during pregnancy in multiple sclerosis. Clones were sequenced by immunoSEQ multiplex PCR, and TCRdb holds only the in-frame ones, with some missing. The profile covers about 59,000 clones, with over 85% appearing a single time and less than 3.5% taken by the ten largest. This specimen was CD8+ T cells from peripheral blood mononuclear cells, taken in the third trimester of pregnancy. These receptors all stem from a female donor with multiple sclerosis, enrolled in a pregnancy study.

Here the CDR3 DNA reads TGTGCCACCAGCAGAGAGTCTAGCGGCTCCTACGAGCAGTACTTC. Protein product: CATSRESSGSYEQYF. The chain joins TRBV15 to TRBJ2-7; TRBD2 matches 7 bases. The junction had 2 bases not matched to a gene; V was cut back by 0 bases and J by 0 bases. The germline CDR1 and CDR2 sequences are LNHNV and YYDKDF (reference sequence). The CDR3 runs to 15 residues.

The rearrangement uses TRBV30 and TRBJ1-1, with D possibly being TRBD1 (5 bases). The CDR3 spans 12 residues. Germline V CDR1 and CDR2: GTSNPN, SVGIG (reference sequence). V was clipped by 4 bases and J by 5 bases, with 11 bases between them. The CDR3 here is CAWNVGGTEAFF. For the CDR3, the DNA is TGTGCCTGGAATGTCGGGGGGACTGAAGCTTTCTTT.

This sequence joins TRBV28 and TRBJ2-7, with a weak D call TRBD2 (6 bases). V lost 1 base to trimming and J lost 2 bases, with 12 bases between them. The germline CDR1 and CDR2 sequences are MDHEN and SYDVKM. The CDR3 is 15 amino acids. As DNA, the CDR3 is TGTGCCAGCAGTTTATCCATGGAGGGAACCTACGAGCAGTACTTC. Translated: CASSLSMEGTYEQYF.

The chain has TRBV5-6 and TRBJ1-5, with 8 bases that match TRBD1. CDR1 SGHDT and CDR2 YYEEEE come from the germline V gene. This CDR3 spans 15 amino acids. V dropped 2 bases and J dropped 4; count of bases not matched to a gene: 5. The CDR3 loop is CASSFGQGLNQPQHF. The CDR3, as DNA: TGTGCCAGCAGCTTTGGACAGGGCCTAAATCAGCCCCAGCATTTT. Filled out from reference TRBV5-6 and TRBJ1-5, the complete variable domain reads DAGVTQSPTHLIKTRGQQVTLRCSPKSGHDTVSWYQQALGQGPQFIFQYYEEEERQRGNFPDRFSGHQFPNYSSELNVNALLLGDSALYLCASSFGQGLNQPQHFGDGTRLSIL.

The V and J genes are TRBV27 and TRBJ1-4; D possibly corresponds to TRBD1 (5 bases). Germline V lookup: CDR1 MNHEY, CDR2 SMNVEV (reference sequence). This CDR3 is 16 amino acids long. The V end lost 2 bases, the J end lost 1 base, and 11 bases lay between the germline ends. The CDR3 region is CASSLVRTGTNEKLFF. DNA for the CDR3: TGTGCCAGCAGTTTAGTGAGAACAGGAACTAATGAAAAACTGTTTTTT.

The chain carries TRBV7-9 and TRBJ2-3; D is ambiguous. The germline V gene has CDR1 SEHNR and CDR2 FQNEAQ (reference sequence). The ends were cut back, 1 base at V and 5 bases at J, with 7 bases in the middle. The CDR3 sequence is 13 residues long. CDR3 sequence: CASSLGARDTQYF. CDR3 sequence (DNA): TGTGCCAGCAGCTTAGGGGCAAGAGATACGCAGTATTTT.

The rearrangement joins TRBV30 to TRBJ1-5, with a weak D call TRBD1 (6 bases). Germline V CDR1 and CDR2: GTSNPN, SVGIG (reference sequence). This CDR3 has 14 amino acids. V lost 3 bases and J 4 bases, leaving 13 bases between the germline ends. Here the CDR3 DNA reads TGTGCCTGGAGCCCAGGGGTGAGTAATCAGCCCCAGCATTTT. It translates to CAWSPGVSNQPQHF.

The rearrangement links TRBV5-1 to TRBJ1-3; TRBD1 is a possible D gene (6 bases). Trimming left V 2 bases short and J 1 base short, with 13 bases between. This CDR3 is 16 amino acids long. The germline CDR1 and CDR2 sequences are SGHRS and YFSETQ. CDR3 sequence: CASSLTGIQSGNTIYF. For the CDR3, the DNA is TGCGCCAGCAGCTTAACAGGGATACAGTCTGGAAACACCATATATTTT.

For the CDR3, the DNA is TGTGCCAGCAGCGGCCGGGGTTCCTCCTACAATGAGCAGTTCTTC. Its translation is CASSGRGSSYNEQFF. This chain uses TRBV9 with TRBJ2-1; TRBD2 is a possible D gene (5 bases). The germline CDR1 and CDR2 sequences are SGDLS and YYNGEE. This CDR3 comprises 15 residues. Deletions cut 3 bases from V and 0 bases from J, with 10 bases between.

This clone was detected a few times. Other DNA sequences of this sample code for an identical CDR3. This sequence joins TRBV10-3 and TRBJ2-7; D unclear. The V gene lost 0 bases and the J gene lost 4 bases, with 4 bases spanning the gap. Germline V gene data show CDR1 as ENHRY and CDR2 as SYGVKD. The CDR3 is made up of 12 amino acids. The CDR3 DNA reads TGTGCCATCAGTGAGTCTAGTTACGAGCAGTACTTC. This encodes CAISESSYEQYF.

This rearrangement joins TRBV13 to TRBJ2-7; perhaps TRBD1 as D (6 bases). The CDR3 runs 14 residues. With 0 bases removed from V and 5 bases from J, the gap between germline ends came to 11 bases. The germline V gene encodes CDR1 PRHDT and CDR2 FYEKMQ (reference sequence). The CDR3 DNA is TGTGCCAGCAGCTTAGGACAGGGATTAAACGAGCAGTACTTC. It yields the protein CASSLGQGLNEQYF.

The chain carries TRBV13 and TRBJ1-1; D is undetermined. The CDR3 has 11 residues. Trimming stripped 5 bases from V and 11 bases from J, with 12 bases between. The germline CDR1 and CDR2 sequences are PRHDT and FYEKMQ (reference sequence). The CDR3 protein is CASSQDHKAFF. CDR3 coding DNA: TGTGCCAGCAGCCAGGATCACAAGGCTTTCTTT.

V usage is TRBV6-1 and J usage is TRBJ2-1; no clear D gene. CDR3 length: 15 amino acids. Trimming pared 1 base from V and 2 bases from J, leaving 9 bases between. Germline assignment: CDR1 MNHNS and CDR2 SASEGT. Here the CDR3 DNA reads TGTGCCAGCAGTGAAGAGAACGAGGCCTACAATGAGCAGTTCTTC. This sequence encodes CASSEENEAYNEQFF.

The chain links TRBV11-2 to TRBJ2-1; 12 positions agree with TRBD2. Per germline, CDR1 SGHAT and CDR2 FQNNGV. The CDR3 contains 15 residues. After removal of 4 bases from V and 7 bases from J, the junction contained 5 bases not matched to a gene. CDR3 sequence reads: CASSSLAGGPNEQFF. DNA of the CDR3: TGTGCCAGCAGCTCCCTAGCGGGAGGGCCAAATGAGCAGTTCTTC.

The V gene is TRBV30, the J gene TRBJ1-2; D is unclear. The CDR3 is 13 amino acids. V was trimmed by 4 bases and J by 0 bases, leaving 9 bases between them. From germline, CDR1 is GTSNPN and CDR2 SVGIG (reference sequence). The CDR3 loop is CAWTGPPNYGYTF. The CDR3 nucleotides read TGTGCCTGGACAGGTCCTCCTAACTATGGCTACACCTTC.

J is TRBJ2-3 and V is TRBV5-1; 14 bases fit TRBD2. The J segment lost 2 bases and the V segment lost 4 bases, leaving 12 bases of the junction unmatched. Germline V gene sequence: CDR1 SGHRS, CDR2 YFSETQ. The CDR3 runs to 19 residues. CDR3 coding DNA: TGCGCCAGCAGCGCGGGACTAGCGGGAGCGTATCTCTCCACAGATACGCAGTATTTT. It yields the protein CASSAGLAGAYLSTDTQYF. Drawing the rest from reference TRBV5-1 and TRBJ2-3, the complete variable domain is KAGVTQTPRYLIKTRGQQVTLSCSPISGHRSVSWYQQTPGQGLQFLFEYFSETQRNKGNFPGRFSGRQFSNSRSEMNVSTLELGDSALYLCASSAGLAGAYLSTDTQYFGPGTRLTVL.

V usage is TRBV27 and J usage is TRBJ2-1, with 7 bases aligning to TRBD1. This CDR3 has 14 amino acids. Per germline, CDR1 MNHEY and CDR2 SMNVEV (reference sequence). Trimming at V came to 4 bases and at J to 6 bases, leaving 6 bases not matched to a gene. The CDR3 here is CASSYRDRGNEQFF. The CDR3 bases are TGTGCCAGCAGTTATCGGGACAGAGGCAATGAGCAGTTCTTC.

The chain carries TRBV5-4 and TRBJ2-2; D uncertain. The germline V gene has CDR1 SGHNT and CDR2 YYREEE (reference sequence). Trimming cost V 4 bases and J 6 bases, with 4 bases left between them. The CDR3 is 11 residues long. The CDR3 sequence is CASSISGELFF. CDR3 in DNA: TGTGCCAGCAGCATATCCGGGGAGCTGTTTTTT.

The V call is TRBV28, the J call TRBJ2-6; possibly TRBD1 for D (5 bases). CDR3 length: 17 amino acids. CDR1 is MDHEN and CDR2 is SYDVKM in the germline V gene. The ends were cut back, 3 bases at V and 4 bases at J, with 16 bases in the middle. The DNA for the CDR3 is TGTGCCAGCAGTTTTGGTACTATGGGGCCCGGGGCCAACGTCCTGACTTTC. The encoded protein is CASSFGTMGPGANVLTF. Drawing the rest from reference TRBV28 and TRBJ2-6, the complete variable domain is DVKVTQSSRYLVKRTGEKVFLECVQDMDHENMFWYRQDPGLGLRLIYFSYDVKMKEKGDIPEGYSVSREKKERFSLILESASTNQTSMYLCASSFGTMGPGANVLTFGAGSRLTVL.

V usage is TRBV5-1 and J usage is TRBJ2-1; perhaps TRBD2 as D (5 bases). The germline CDR1 and CDR2 sequences are SGHRS and YFSETQ. Between the trimmed V and J ends, which lost 4 bases and 5 bases, there was a span of 7 bases. This CDR3 spans 12 amino acids. As DNA, the CDR3 is TGCGCCAGCAGCGCAGCGGACAATGAGCAGTTCTTC. Encoded protein: CASSAADNEQFF.

The chain uses TRBV5-8 and TRBJ2-5, with TRBD2 matching over 7 bases. V was pared by 2 bases and J by 5 bases, with 9 bases of the junction left unmatched. The CDR3 consists of 15 residues. Germline V gene lookup returns CDR1 SGHTS and CDR2 YDEGEE. CDR3 protein: CASSFSGTSRETQYF. CDR3 nucleotide sequence: TGTGCCAGCAGCTTCAGCGGGACCAGCCGGGAGACCCAGTACTTC.

This clone came up once. J is TRBJ1-4 and V is TRBV5-6, with D unclear. Germline lookup yields CDR1 SGHDT and CDR2 YYEEEE. This CDR3 has 15 residues. V was pared by 4 bases and J by 8 bases, with 18 bases between. Here the CDR3 reads CASSRSTRTGEKLFF. The CDR3 bases are TGTGCCAGCAGCCGATCAACTAGGACGGGGGAAAAACTGTTTTTT.

The chain employs TRBV19 and TRBJ2-1, with D possibly TRBD1 on 6 matching bases. V lost 10 bases and J lost 10, with 20 bases in between. The germline V gene has CDR1 LNHDA and CDR2 SQIVND (reference sequence). CDR3 length: 13 residues. The CDR3 DNA is TGTGCCACCTCTGGGGGCGATCTGGGAGAGCAGTTCTTC. Translated: CATSGGDLGEQFF.